One sample yielded the 13 T cell receptor beta chains listed below, sequenced in a study of chemoradiotherapy in HPV16-positive cancers. The data were produced by immunoSEQ multiplex PCR, yet TCRdb's version contains in-frame clones alone and is incomplete. The sample has about 53,000 clones, under 95% seen once. The sequenced sample was blood, obtained from a patient who underwent chemoradiotherapy. The receptors shown here come from a human donor with HPV-associated anogenital cancer.

This chain uses TRBV6-6 with TRBJ2-3; 8 bases align to TRBD2. The CDR3 sequence is 14 residues long. CDR1 is MNHNY and CDR2 is SVGAGI in the germline V gene (reference sequence). With 5 bases clipped from V and 5 bases from J, the junction kept 6 bases outside the gene matches. DNA of the CDR3: TGTGCCAGCAGTAAAGGGCTAGCGGGAGATACGCAGTATTTT. Translating it yields CASSKGLAGDTQYF.

The chain carries TRBV5-1 and TRBJ2-7; unclear D gene. V lost 0 bases, J lost 2 bases, and 9 bases lay in between. CDR3 size: 14 residues. Germline V gene sequence: CDR1 SGHRS, CDR2 YFSETQ. This CDR3 is CASSLDGFPYEQYF. In DNA, the CDR3 is TGCGCCAGCAGCTTGGATGGTTTCCCCTACGAGCAGTACTTC.

The chain couples TRBV27 to TRBJ1-2; 8 bases fit TRBD1. This CDR3 is built from 13 residues. V shed 4 bases and J 8 bases; nucleotides not matched to a gene: 6. CDR1 MNHEY and CDR2 SMNVEV come from the germline V gene (reference sequence). The CDR3 bases are TGTGCCAGCAGTTCGGACAGGGCGAAAGGCTACACCTTC. Its translation is CASSSDRAKGYTF.

The genes are TRBV6-6 and TRBJ1-5; TRBD1 might be the D (5 bases). This CDR3 is built from 14 residues. The germline V and J ends were trimmed by 7 bases and 3 bases, with 13 bases remaining between them. Germline V lookup: CDR1 MNHNY, CDR2 SVGAGI (reference sequence). CDR3 region: CASNSQGNNQPQHF. DNA for the CDR3: TGTGCCAGCAATTCGCAGGGCAACAATCAGCCCCAGCATTTT.

The CDR3: CASSLLLAGSNEQFF. The CDR3 DNA reads TGTGCCAGCTCATTGCTACTAGCGGGAAGTAATGAGCAGTTCTTC. This chain connects TRBV18 to TRBJ2-1; 10 bases are a match to TRBD2. The CDR3 extends over 15 amino acids. Germline loops: CDR1 KGHSH, CDR2 LQKENI. With V trimmed by 5 bases and J by 7 bases, 8 bases remained unmatched.

The genes are TRBV4-2 and TRBJ2-3, with 12 bases matching TRBD1. The CDR3 has 17 amino acids. With 3 bases clipped from V and 5 bases from J, the junction kept 9 bases outside the gene matches. The germline V gene encodes CDR1 LGHNA and CDR2 YNFKEQ. CDR3 nucleotide sequence: TGTGCCAGCAGCCAGCCGGGGACAGGGGGCGCGGGAGATACGCAGTATTTT. Translation: CASSQPGTGGAGDTQYF.

The chain couples TRBV4-1 to TRBJ1-2; 7 bases fit TRBD1. CDR1 MGHRA and CDR2 YSYEKL come from the germline V gene. The CDR3 consists of 14 residues. V was pared by 4 bases and J by 4 bases, with 6 bases of the junction left unmatched. The CDR3 nucleotides are TGCGCCAGCAGCCCTGGGGGGACAGCCTATGGCTACACCTTC. Encoded protein: CASSPGGTAYGYTF.

The rearrangement uses TRBV7-9 and TRBJ2-7, with a weak D call TRBD2 (6 bases). Germline assignment: CDR1 SEHNR and CDR2 FQNEAQ (reference sequence). The CDR3 contains 15 residues. The V end lost 4 bases, the J end lost 4 bases, and 17 bases lay between the germline ends. The CDR3 DNA is TGTGCCAGCAGCTCCCGGAGGGAGTTGGGGTACGAGCAGTACTTC. This encodes CASSSRRELGYEQYF.

The chain has TRBV5-1 and TRBJ1-6; 7 bases line up with TRBD1. CDR3 length: 14 amino acids. J was trimmed by 10 bases and V by 7 bases; bases with no gene match: 11. The germline gives CDR1 SGHRS, CDR2 YFSETQ. CDR3 nucleotides: TGCGCCAGCTATGGGACAGCCGAGGGGTCACCCCTCCACTTT. Protein sequence: CASYGTAEGSPLHF.

The chain recombines TRBV19 with TRBJ2-1; 10 nucleotides line up with TRBD2. The germline CDR1 and CDR2 sequences are LNHDA and SQIVND (reference sequence). V was pared by 8 bases and J by 10 bases, with 11 bases of the junction left unmatched. The CDR3 has 14 residues. CDR3 sequence: CASGSSGRAREQFF. In DNA, the CDR3 is TGTGCCAGTGGTAGCAGCGGGAGGGCCCGGGAGCAGTTCTTC.

The chain joins TRBV6-1 to TRBJ2-2, with D perhaps TRBD1 (5 bases). The CDR3 sequence is 14 residues long. The ends were cut back, 2 bases at V and 4 bases at J, with 8 bases in the middle. Germline lookup yields CDR1 MNHNS and CDR2 SASEGT. CDR3 sequence: CASSEQGSTGELFF. The CDR3 DNA follows: TGTGCCAGCAGTGAACAGGGATCCACCGGGGAGCTGTTTTTT.

J is TRBJ1-1 and V is TRBV9, with TRBD1 matching 8 bases. The V and J ends lost 3 bases and 4 bases, in that order; junction bases with no gene match: 2. The CDR3 extends over 13 amino acids. Germline V lookup: CDR1 SGDLS, CDR2 YYNGEE. CDR3 residues: CASSATGGTEAFF. The CDR3, as DNA: TGTGCCAGCAGCGCCACAGGGGGCACTGAAGCTTTCTTT.

The chain joins TRBV18 to TRBJ2-2, with TRBD2 as a possible D gene (6 bases). The CDR3 runs to 15 residues. The V and J ends lost 2 bases and 5 bases respectively, with 12 bases between them. Germline V gene data show CDR1 as KGHSH and CDR2 as LQKENI. This CDR3 is CASSPVGSYTGELFF. DNA of the CDR3: TGTGCCAGCTCACCAGTCGGGAGTTATACCGGGGAGCTGTTTTTT.